This TCR beta chain was captured by sequencing in a study of cytomegalovirus exposure and HLA in healthy donors (dated by TCRdb to 2016 to 2017). Regarding the study in general: The 500 to 700 repertoires of the first cohort and the approximately 110 validation repertoires were produced on the same platform, according to a later analysis. The study aimed to test whether signatures of past pathogen exposure could be identified by cataloging public T cell receptors. A separate validation cohort of some 130 different subjects was used in addition to the roughly 640-subject first cohort. The study combined high-throughput TCR immunosequencing, statistical association of individual TCRs with disease status, and machine learning to predict cytomegalovirus infection status. Study-level results and caveats: A later analysis lacked HLA typing for the validation cohort, so it scored co-occurrence in that cohort across all 120 or so repertoires. The classifier was reported to diagnose cytomegalovirus status with high specificity and sensitivity in both the original cohort and the validation cohort. In the study, roughly 160 TCR beta chains were listed as associated with cytomegalovirus. Across donors, most TCR sequences were observed very rarely, whereas some public TCRs were present in many individuals. Of the cluster scores, roughly 95% were above 0 in a later analysis, which found that TCRs clustered in the first cohort also tended to co-occur in the 120 validation repertoires. In vitro tests confirmed that a few of the cytomegalovirus-associated TCR beta chains recognize cytomegalovirus antigens. According to the authors, the approach could potentially be generalized to other disease states and immunological phenotypes.

The receptor library was made with the immunoSEQ multiplex PCR assay. As for how the authors treated the data: To diagnose cytomegalovirus status from the catalog of TCR beta chain sequences, a statistical classification framework was built. TCRdb took over this immuneACCESS table, retaining in-frame rearrangements with V and J assigned. Such tables are incomplete; in checked studies, under half of the missing clones stem from an unresolved V gene, and the remainder is unexplained. D and trimming were read from the DNA, whereas the V and J calls and clone size are those reported in that table. The sample records about 65,000 clones, 94% of which are singletons. Of the sample, about 4.5% falls within the top ten clones. As regards this clone: The antigen this receptor binds is unknown. No much larger clone exists at a distance of one base, and base qualities are not known.

The donors belonged to the validation cohort of approximately 130 subjects, which was separate from the roughly 680-subject first cohort. The CDR3 has 15 amino acids, counting the end cysteine and phenylalanine. The kept DNA is CDR3 alone, 45 bases in frame from the first base. The trim is 4 bases for V and 4 bases for J, with a gap of 16 bases between the germline ends. According to the germline V gene, CDR1 reads SGHNT and CDR2 reads YENEEA. Sequenced sample: PBMCs. This TCR came from a man aged 18 to 29 in good health and CMV-seropositive. The chain couples TRBV11-3 to TRBJ2-5; tentative D gene TRBD2, with 7 bases matching. The DNA sequence is TGTGCCAGCAGCTACCCGGGGGGCCGGGGAGAGACCCAGTACTTC. This translates into CASSYPGGRGETQYF.